The 20 T cell receptor beta chains below come from one sample, sequenced in a study of blood T cell repertoires in COVID-19. Produced via immunoSEQ multiplex PCR; TCRdb's table is partial and in-frame only. The data show over 150,000 clones, 70% to 85% seen once. Sequencing was performed on PBMCs or T cells enriched from blood (not recorded which). These receptors were collected from a woman aged 70 to 79 in a cohort exposed to, infected with or recovered from COVID-19 (not recorded which).

The V and J genes are TRBV1 and TRBJ2-3; the table's D call, TRBD2, was not checked against the DNA. TRBV1 represents a pseudogene. There are 17 residues in the CDR3. In DNA form, the CDR3 reads TGCACCAGCAGCCAAGCGGTGCTAGCGGATAGCACAGATACGCAGTATTTT. It codes for CTSSQAVLADSTDTQYF.

The chain combines TRBV6-1 with TRBJ1-5; D is perhaps TRBD1 (5 bases). V dropped 3 bases and J dropped 1 base, with 16 bases sitting between them. Germline lookup yields CDR1 MNHNS and CDR2 SASEGT. This CDR3 has 17 residues. The CDR3 protein is CASSEGRGLASNQPQHF. DNA of the CDR3: TGTGCCAGCAGTGAGGGTAGGGGACTTGCGAGCAATCAGCCCCAGCATTTT.

The CDR3 loop is CASSLGAPGYGYTF. The CDR3 region has the DNA TGTGCCAGCAGTTTAGGGGCCCCCGGCTATGGCTACACCTTC. This chain links TRBV28 with TRBJ1-2, with D perhaps matching TRBD1 (5 bases). This CDR3 is 14 amino acids long. In germline, CDR1 is MDHEN, CDR2 SYDVKM. V was shortened by 2 bases and J by 4 bases, with 11 bases between the two germline ends.

The chain has TRBV9 and TRBJ2-5, with D unresolved. This CDR3 spans 12 amino acids. Looked up from germline, CDR1 is SGDLS and CDR2 is YYNGEE. V lost 0 bases and J lost 3, with 3 bases in between. The CDR3 loop is CASSVGEETQYF. The DNA for the CDR3 is TGTGCCAGCAGCGTAGGAGAAGAGACCCAGTACTTC.

The V call is TRBV28, the J call TRBJ1-6; 7 nucleotides match TRBD1. Germline CDR1 is MDHEN and CDR2 is SYDVKM. The CDR3 consists of 15 residues. J was trimmed by 16 bases and V by 7 bases; bases with no gene match: 19. Written as DNA, the CDR3 is TGTGCCAGCAATAATGGGGGACAGCCGGGAATTTCTCTCCACTTT. Encoded protein: CASNNGGQPGISLHF.

The V call is TRBV25-1, the J call TRBJ1-2, with D perhaps matching TRBD1 (6 bases). V was clipped by 5 bases and J by 5 bases, with 15 bases between them. The CDR3 is 14 amino acids. Germline V gives CDR1 MGHDK, CDR2 SYGVNS. CDR3 amino acids: CASSKGGPQYGYTF. Written as DNA, the CDR3 is TGTGCCAGCAGTAAAGGGGGACCGCAATATGGCTACACCTTC.

The gene calls are TRBV3-1 (or the pseudogene TRBV3-2) and TRBJ2-5, with TRBD2 matching over 7 bases. The CDR3 loop spans 18 amino acids. J gave up 0 bases and V 0 bases, and 10 bases lay outside the gene matches. Germline-derived CDR1 and CDR2 are LGHDT and YNNKEL (reference sequence). As DNA, the CDR3 is TGTGCCAGCAGCCAAGATCTACTGGGTAGCGGGTACCAAGAGACCCAGTACTTC. It encodes CASSQDLLGSGYQETQYF.

This chain uses TRBV6-5 with TRBJ2-1; 12 bases line up with TRBD2. V lost 8 bases, J lost 9 bases, and 11 bases stayed unmatched. The CDR3 loop spans 15 amino acids. Germline-derived CDR1 and CDR2 are MNHEY and SVGAGI. The CDR3, as DNA: TGTGCCAGCTACGACCGACTAGCGGGAGCTCGTGAGCAGTTCTTC. Its translation: CASYDRLAGAREQFF.

The genes are TRBV2 and TRBJ2-1; D may be TRBD2 (5 bases). Trimming took off 3 bases at V and 5 bases at J, with 14 bases between the two ends. Germline-derived CDR1 and CDR2 are SNHLY and FYNNEI. The CDR3 is 15 residues long. CDR3 nucleotide sequence: TGTGCCAGCAGTGACTCGGGATATTTCAACAATGAGCAGTTCTTC. This gives the protein CASSDSGYFNNEQFF.

The chain employs TRBV11-2 and TRBJ1-1; D is possibly TRBD1 (6 bases). This CDR3 is built from 14 residues. Trimming took off 0 bases at V and 9 bases at J, with 14 bases between the two ends. CDR1 and CDR2 from the germline V gene are SGHAT and FQNNGV. The CDR3 sequence is CASSLDAWQGKAFF. Here the CDR3 DNA reads TGTGCCAGCAGCTTAGACGCTTGGCAGGGGAAAGCTTTCTTT.

The chain links TRBV2 to TRBJ1-4, with 8 bases fitting TRBD1. This CDR3 has 15 amino acids. After removal of 5 bases from V and 5 bases from J, the junction contained 7 bases not matched to a gene. Germline V gene data show CDR1 as SNHLY and CDR2 as FYNNEI. In nucleotides, the CDR3 is TGTGCCAGCAGTTTTGGACAGGGAGGGAATGAAAAACTGTTTTTT. It codes for CASSFGQGGNEKLFF.

The chain employs TRBV7-8 and TRBJ2-5; D uncertain. CDR1 is SGHVS, CDR2 FQNEAQ, per germline. The CDR3 length is 14 residues. V lost 1 base and J lost 1, with 7 bases in between. For the CDR3, the DNA is TGTGCCAGCAGCTTAGGAGGAGTCCAAGAGACCCAGTACTTC. Protein: CASSLGGVQETQYF.

The chain's CDR3 is CAWSKEGALGNTIYF. CDR3 coding DNA: TGTGCCTGGAGTAAGGAGGGCGCGCTAGGAAACACCATATATTTT. The genes are TRBV30 and TRBJ1-3; no firm D call. This CDR3 has 15 amino acids. Germline V gene lookup returns CDR1 GTSNPN and CDR2 SVGIG (reference sequence). V was trimmed by 2 bases and J by 4 bases, leaving 15 bases between them.

This chain connects TRBV6-5 to TRBJ1-5, with 8 bases identical to TRBD1. The CDR3 is made up of 14 amino acids. With V trimmed by 2 bases and J by 6 bases, 3 bases remained unmatched. From germline, CDR1 is MNHEY and CDR2 SVGAGI. CDR3 protein: CASSYRQGSQPQHF. The CDR3 coding sequence is TGTGCCAGCAGTTACCGACAGGGGAGTCAGCCCCAGCATTTT.

The rearrangement uses TRBV28 and TRBJ1-2; no clear D. The CDR3 totals 15 residues. The V gene's germline CDR1 is MDHEN and CDR2 SYDVKM. V lost 8 bases to trimming and J lost 4 bases, with 20 bases between them. CDR3 sequence (DNA): TGTGCCAGCCTATCCGGAGGGAGATCGGCCTATGGCTACACCTTC. Translation gives CASLSGGRSAYGYTF.

V gene TRBV7-9 combines with J gene TRBJ2-1; 8 bases agree with TRBD2. CDR1 is SEHNR, CDR2 FQNEAQ, per germline (reference sequence). J lost 6 bases, V lost 1 base, and 2 bases had no gene match. CDR3 size: 14 residues. DNA for the CDR3: TGTGCCAGCAGCTTAGTAGGGACTAGCAATGAGCAGTTCTTC. It yields the protein CASSLVGTSNEQFF. The full variable domain, with the rest looked up from reference TRBV7-9 and TRBJ2-1, is DTGVSQNPRHKITKRGQNVTFRCDPISEHNRLYWYRQTLGQGPEFLTYFQNEAQLEKSRLLSDRFSAERPKGSFSTLEIQRTEQGDSAMYLCASSLVGTSNEQFFGPGTRLTVL.

The J gene is TRBJ2-1, the V gene TRBV27; the match to TRBD2 covers 14 bases. From germline, CDR1 is MNHEY and CDR2 SMNVEV (reference sequence). Trimming removed 6 bases from V and 7 bases from J; junction bases left unmatched: 17. The CDR3 runs to 19 residues. CDR3 DNA sequence: TGTGCCAGCAGCCCAACCCCACCCGGACTAGCGGGAGGTTTGAATGAGCAGTTCTTC. Residues: CASSPTPPGLAGGLNEQFF.

V and J are TRBV5-1 and TRBJ1-3; D remains ambiguous. CDR1 and CDR2 from the germline V gene are SGHRS and YFSETQ. The CDR3 is 15 amino acids. V shed 0 bases and J shed 1 base, with 8 bases lying between them. The CDR3 here is CASSLGTVSGNTIYF. CDR3 in DNA: TGCGCCAGCAGCTTGGGTACAGTTTCTGGAAACACCATATATTTT.

V usage is TRBV6-6 and J usage is TRBJ1-6; 7 bases line up with TRBD1. V was pared by 4 bases and J by 10 bases, with 4 bases of the junction left unmatched. CDR3 length: 13 amino acids. Germline V gene lookup returns CDR1 MNHNY and CDR2 SVGAGI (reference sequence). The DNA of the CDR3 is TGTGCCAGCAGTTCCGACAGGGCCTCACCCCTCCACTTT. It specifies CASSSDRASPLHF.

This sequence joins TRBV3-1 (or the pseudogene TRBV3-2) and TRBJ2-4; 9 bases match TRBD1. The germline gives CDR1 LGHDT, CDR2 YNNKEL (reference sequence). The CDR3 has 15 residues. With 1 base clipped from V and 9 bases from J, the junction kept 7 bases outside the gene matches. DNA of the CDR3: TGTGCCAGCAGCCAAGGACCGGGACAGGGAGGCATTCAGTACTTC. It encodes CASSQGPGQGGIQYF.